The entry below gives a single T cell receptor (beta chain) sequence along with its context. The data originate from a study of cytomegalovirus exposure and HLA in healthy donors. Background on the study: Counted in an early data release were approximately 85 million unique TCRs from HLA-typed donors.

Use of 60 Vbeta and 13 Jbeta primers characterized the PCR. The table came from immunoSEQ multiplex PCR; TCRdb's copy has only in-frame clones and leaves some out. The top ten hold roughly 1.2% of the sample, which has roughly 160,000 clones, around four fifths seen once. Germline CDR1 LGHNA, CDR2 YSLEER. This CDR3 comprises 15 residues. The V and J ends lost 1 base and 8 bases respectively, with 17 bases between them. Sequencing was carried out using PBMCs. The sequence was collected from a woman aged 45-60 years in good health and CMV-seronegative. The J gene is TRBJ2-5, the V gene TRBV4-3, with D possibly matching TRBD2 (5 bases). CDR3 coding DNA: TGCGCCAGCAGCCAAGCCGGGCCCGGTGGAGGAACCCAGTACTTC. This encodes CASSQAGPGGGTQYF.